This is a list of T cell receptor beta chains from one sample in a study of T cells in Graves' hyperthyroidism and ophthalmopathy. TCRdb processed the multiplex PCR reads anew with MiXCR; each CDR3 protein has one entry. Found here are 690,000 or so distinct CDR3 sequences, under 20% of them singletons; the top ten hold about a sixth. The sequencing input was blood. The receptors come from a woman aged 45 to 65 with Graves' hyperthyroidism that later progressed to Graves' ophthalmopathy. The CDR3 runs from the conserved cysteine through the conserved F or W. A D gene is named only where the DNA matches it firmly. Some rows have no size entry. The others give once, few or many, or a class for an expanded clone.

d_call | clone_size | j_call | v_call | cdr3_aa | cdr3_nt
. | many | TRBJ1-4 | TRBV18 | CASSPRGPDATNEKLFF | TGTGCCAGCTCACCACGGGGACCGGACGCAACTAATGAAAAACTGTTTTTT
. | few | TRBJ2-7 | TRBV20-1 | CSARAAYEQYF | TGCAGTGCTAGGGCAGCCTACGAGCAGTACTTC
TRBD1 | . | TRBJ1-2 | TRBV7-6 | CAIRPGTGGNYGYTF | TGTGCCATACGCCCGGGCACAGGGGGAAACTATGGCTACACCTTC
. | . | TRBJ2-5 | TRBV5-1 | CASSSLGQGSQETQYF | TGCGCCAGCAGCTCCCTGGGGCAGGGGTCCCAAGAGACCCAGTACTTC
TRBD1 | . | TRBJ1-5 | TRBV4-1 | CASSQDWDRGLQPQHF | TGCGCCAGCAGCCAAGATTGGGACAGGGGGCTTCAGCCCCAGCATTTT
. | many | TRBJ2-3 | TRBV13 | CASSLAGASDTQYF | TGTGCCAGCAGCTTAGCGGGGGCGTCAGATACGCAGTATTTT
TRBD2 | few | TRBJ2-5 | TRBV6-1 | CASRQAASGAQETQYF | TGTGCCAGCAGGCAGGCGGCTAGCGGGGCTCAAGAGACCCAGTACTTC
. | . | TRBJ1-2 | TRBV20-1 | CSVETKNYGYTF | TGCAGTGTCGAGACAAAAAACTATGGCTACACCTTC
TRBD1 | many | TRBJ2-1 | TRBV7-9 | CASSSPDRVSNEQFF | TGTGCCAGCAGCTCGCCGGACAGGGTGTCCAATGAGCAGTTCTTC
. | . | TRBJ1-5 | TRBV7-2 | CASSFTAGHNQPQHF | TGTGCCAGCAGCTTTACAGCCGGTCACAATCAGCCCCAGCATTTT
. | . | TRBJ1-4 | TRBV18 | CASSPDDEKLFF | TGTGCCAGCTCACCGGATGATGAAAAACTGTTTTTT
TRBD2 | few | TRBJ2-5 | TRBV7-9 | CASSLGAGGPLETQYF | TGTGCCAGCAGCTTAGGGGCGGGGGGGCCTTTGGAGACCCAGTACTTC
. | few | TRBJ2-3 | TRBV7-3 | CASSLRPFSDGNTQYF | TGTGCCAGCAGCTTACGCCCTTTTAGTGATGGGAATACGCAGTATTTT
. | many | TRBJ2-2 | TRBV12-3/TRBV12-4 | CASSFVAPAGTGELFF | TGTGCCAGCAGTTTTGTAGCCCCCGCAGGCACCGGGGAGCTGTTTTTT
TRBD1 | many | TRBJ1-2 | TRBV12-3/TRBV12-4 | CASSLTRTGWGDGYTF | TGTGCCAGCAGTCTTACCCGGACAGGGTGGGGAGATGGCTACACCTTC
. | . | TRBJ2-7 | TRBV12-3/TRBV12-4 | CANSLAYEQYF | TGTGCCAACAGTCTAGCCTACGAGCAGTACTTC
TRBD2 | many | TRBJ2-5 | TRBV6-5 | CASSYLRGAGQETQYF | TGTGCCAGCAGTTACCTCCGGGGAGCGGGGCAAGAGACCCAGTACTTC
. | few | TRBJ2-5 | TRBV19 | CATRFGEETQYF | TGTGCCACGCGATTTGGGGAAGAGACCCAGTACTTC
TRBD1 | many | TRBJ1-2 | TRBV6-1 | CASSPVTGGDYGYTF | TGTGCCAGCAGTCCTGTCACAGGGGGCGACTATGGCTACACCTTC
. | . | TRBJ1-6 | TRBV6-9 | CASSSFRGEGYNSPLHF | TGTGCCAGCAGTTCCTTTCGGGGGGAAGGGTATAATTCACCCCTCCACTTT
. | many | TRBJ2-7 | TRBV24-1 | CATSDATERSTSEQYF | TGTGCCACCAGTGATGCGACAGAACGATCCACTTCGGAGCAGTACTTC
TRBD1 | many | TRBJ2-7 | TRBV10-1 | CASSEETGVHEQYF | TGCGCCAGCAGTGAGGAGACAGGGGTCCACGAGCAGTACTTC
. | few | TRBJ2-5 | TRBV11-1 | CASSWVHQETQYF | TGTGCCAGCTCGTGGGTGCACCAAGAGACCCAGTACTTC
TRBD1 | many | TRBJ2-7 | TRBV20-1 | CSAAPRQGIVHEQYF | TGCAGTGCTGCCCCCCGACAGGGGATAGTTCACGAGCAGTACTTC
. | few | TRBJ1-5 | TRBV20-1 | CSAEDGNRPQHF | TGCAGTGCAGAGGACGGGAATAGGCCCCAGCATTTT
TRBD1 | few | TRBJ1-1 | TRBV7-2 | CASSLADRGREAFF | TGTGCCAGCAGCTTAGCGGACAGGGGGCGTGAAGCTTTCTTT
. | few | TRBJ2-7 | TRBV7-9 | CASSLEQAWSYEQYF | TGTGCCAGCAGCTTAGAACAGGCTTGGTCCTACGAGCAGTACTTC
. | few | TRBJ1-2 | TRBV12-3/TRBV12-4 | CASSAHSNGYTF | TGTGCCAGCAGCGCCCATTCTAATGGCTACACCTTC
. | many | TRBJ1-1 | TRBV10-3 | CAISDLMRDTEAFF | TGTGCCATCAGTGACTTAATGAGAGACACTGAAGCTTTCTTT
TRBD1 | few | TRBJ2-7 | TRBV11-2 | CASSLAGTGPYEQYF | TGTGCCAGCAGCTTAGCCGGGACAGGGCCGTACGAGCAGTACTTC
. | . | TRBJ1-1 | TRBV12-3/TRBV12-4 | CASNLNRRGDTEAFF | TGTGCCAGCAACCTAAATAGACGGGGGGACACTGAAGCTTTCTTT
. | many | TRBJ1-2 | TRBV24-1 | CATSDTNSLYGYTF | TGTGCCACCAGTGACACGAATTCTCTCTATGGCTACACCTTC
. | . | TRBJ2-1 | TRBV12-3/TRBV12-4 | CASSVGTANEQFF | TGTGCCAGCAGTGTCGGGACGGCCAATGAGCAGTTCTTC
. | many | TRBJ2-1 | TRBV7-3 | CASSLDQTTNNEQFF | TGTGCCAGCAGCCTAGATCAGACTACCAACAATGAGCAGTTCTTC
. | many | TRBJ2-7 | TRBV6-1 | CASSVHGSYEQYF | TGTGCCAGCAGTGTCCACGGCTCCTACGAGCAGTACTTC
TRBD1 | many | TRBJ1-1 | TRBV15 | CATSTDRATTEAFF | TGTGCCACCAGCACGGACAGGGCCACGACTGAAGCTTTCTTT
TRBD2 | . | TRBJ2-2 | TRBV5-1 | CASSFLASGDPGELFF | TGCGCCAGCAGCTTTCTGGCTAGCGGGGACCCCGGGGAGCTGTTTTTT
. | many | TRBJ2-7 | TRBV27 | CASSWSVGSYEQYF | TGTGCCAGCAGCTGGTCGGTGGGTTCCTACGAGCAGTACTTC
. | few | TRBJ1-1 | TRBV6-2/TRBV6-3 | CASSYSLTKASTEAFF | TGTGCCAGCAGTTACTCCTTGACAAAAGCGAGCACTGAAGCTTTCTTT
TRBD1 | few | TRBJ1-2 | TRBV29-1 | CSANTGGGYTF | TGCAGCGCCAACACAGGGGGTGGCTACACCTTC
. | . | TRBJ1-1 | TRBV12-3/TRBV12-4 | CASSARPMNTEAFF | TGTGCCAGCAGTGCCAGGCCCATGAACACTGAAGCTTTCTTT
. | . | TRBJ1-1 | TRBV5-1 | CASSLDIGFTEAFF | TGCGCCAGCAGCTTGGATATTGGGTTCACTGAAGCTTTCTTT
. | many | TRBJ2-1 | TRBV7-8 | CASSLARGQHNEQFF | TGTGCCAGCAGCTTAGCGCGGGGCCAGCACAATGAGCAGTTCTTC
TRBD1 | many | TRBJ1-4 | TRBV12-3/TRBV12-4 | CASRFGDSPYEKLFF | TGTGCCAGCAGATTTGGGGACAGTCCCTATGAAAAACTGTTTTTT
. | . | TRBJ1-6 | TRBV5-6 | CASSYDLYYNSPLHF | TGTGCCAGCAGCTACGACCTTTACTATAATTCACCCCTCCACTTT
. | . | TRBJ1-6 | TRBV6-1 | CASSESLVAAFLHF | TGTGCCAGCAGTGAATCTCTAGTAGCCGCTTTTCTCCACTTT
TRBD1 | many | TRBJ1-1 | TRBV10-3 | CAISESTGSRNTEAFF | TGTGCCATCAGTGAGTCGACAGGGAGCAGGAACACTGAAGCTTTCTTT
. | many | TRBJ1-1 | TRBV18 | CASSPPAGTNTEAFF | TGTGCCAGCTCACCACCTGCGGGCACGAACACTGAAGCTTTCTTT
. | many | TRBJ2-1 | TRBV20-1 | CSATRDIVDNEQFF | TGCAGTGCGACCCGGGACATCGTCGACAATGAGCAGTTCTTC
. | many | TRBJ1-1 | TRBV6-1 | CASTRRADNTEAFF | TGTGCCAGCACCAGGAGGGCAGACAACACTGAAGCTTTCTTT
. | . | TRBJ1-3 | TRBV20-1 | CSATGDSGNTIYF | TGCAGTGCAACGGGAGACTCTGGAAACACCATATATTTT
. | many | TRBJ1-1 | TRBV30 | CACAPPHWGRDTEAFF | TGTGCCTGTGCCCCACCTCATTGGGGTCGGGACACTGAAGCTTTCTTT
. | . | TRBJ1-2 | TRBV19 | CASIKWDDNYGYTF | TGTGCCAGCATCAAATGGGACGATAACTATGGCTACACCTTC
. | . | TRBJ1-1 | TRBV7-9 | CASSLGELTEAFF | TGTGCCAGCAGCTTAGGAGAATTAACTGAAGCTTTCTTT
TRBD2 | . | TRBJ2-7 | TRBV2 | CASFGTSGYYEQYF | TGTGCCAGCTTTGGGACTAGCGGATACTACGAGCAGTACTTC
TRBD1 | few | TRBJ1-6 | TRBV20-1 | CSATDRANSPLHF | TGCAGTGCTACAGACAGGGCGAATTCACCCCTCCACTTT
TRBD2 | . | TRBJ2-5 | TRBV7-2 | CASSPVAGAQETQYF | TGTGCCAGCAGCCCCGTAGCGGGAGCGCAAGAGACCCAGTACTTC